The 30 T cell receptor beta chains below come from one sample, sequenced in a study of T cell responses to AZD1222 COVID-19 vaccine. Sequenced by immunoSEQ multiplex PCR; TCRdb stores in-frame clones only, minus some. The sample contains around 110,000 clones, roughly 93% of which appear only once. Sample: peripheral blood, taken on day 0 of AZD1222 vaccination. The receptors stem from an adult in good health.

This rearrangement joins TRBV15 to TRBJ1-5; D unclear. Germline values: CDR1 LNHNV, CDR2 YYDKDF (reference sequence). V was pared by 0 bases and J by 6 bases, with 3 bases between. CDR3 length equals 12 residues. The CDR3 region is CATSRDIQPQHF. In DNA, the CDR3 is TGTGCCACCAGCAGAGACATTCAGCCCCAGCATTTT.

This sequence joins TRBV5-1 and TRBJ2-1; 13 bases fit TRBD2. Germline V gene sequence: CDR1 SGHRS, CDR2 YFSETQ. After removal of 3 bases from V and 8 bases from J, the junction contained 2 bases not matched to a gene. This CDR3 is built from 14 residues. CDR3: CASSSGLAGDEQFF. In DNA, the CDR3 is TGCGCCAGCAGCTCTGGACTAGCGGGGGATGAGCAGTTCTTC.

The CDR3 region has the DNA TGTGCCAGCAGTTTAGGAAACAGAGGAACGGGCTACACCTTC. This encodes CASSLGNRGTGYTF. The V and J genes are TRBV28 and TRBJ1-2; no firm D call. V was trimmed by 2 bases and J by 8 bases, leaving 15 bases between them. This CDR3 comprises 14 residues. The germline gives CDR1 MDHEN, CDR2 SYDVKM.

The gene calls are TRBV30 and TRBJ2-7, with D perhaps TRBD1 or TRBD2 (5 bases each). Germline CDR1 and CDR2: GTSNPN and SVGIG (reference sequence). CDR3 size: 13 residues. The V end lost 2 bases, the J end lost 6 bases, and 14 bases lay between the germline ends. CDR3 amino acids: CAWSTAGTAEQYF. As DNA, the CDR3 is TGTGCCTGGAGTACCGCCGGGACGGCCGAGCAGTACTTC.

The V gene is TRBV19, the J gene TRBJ2-2; D gene unclear. CDR1 and CDR2 (germline): LNHDA, SQIVND (reference sequence). V was clipped by 1 base and J by 0 bases, with 6 bases between them. The CDR3 consists of 15 residues. The CDR3 protein is CASSIAHANTGELFF. The CDR3 DNA sequence: TGTGCCAGTAGTATAGCACACGCGAACACCGGGGAGCTGTTTTTT.

This clone has only a few counts. The chain employs TRBV27 and TRBJ1-1; perhaps TRBD1 as D (6 bases). The CDR3 contains 13 residues. Trimming removed 6 bases at V and 6 bases at J, with 14 bases between. In germline, CDR1 is MNHEY, CDR2 SMNVEV (reference sequence). The CDR3, as DNA: TGTGCCAGCAGGCCGCAGGGGAGCGCTGAAGCTTTCTTT. Protein sequence: CASRPQGSAEAFF.

This chain joins TRBV4-1 and TRBJ1-1; D gene ambiguous. Germline values: CDR1 MGHRA, CDR2 YSYEKL. V lost 1 base, J lost 3 bases, and 6 bases lay in between. This CDR3 comprises 13 residues. The CDR3 DNA is TGCGCCAGCAGCCAAGGAGGGCACACTGAAGCTTTCTTT. It yields the protein CASSQGGHTEAFF.

This clone was observed a few times. This rearrangement joins TRBV2 to TRBJ1-1; no clear D. From germline, CDR1 is SNHLY and CDR2 FYNNEI. V was shortened by 7 bases and J by 5 bases, with 11 bases between the two germline ends. The length of the CDR3 is 12 residues. The chain's CDR3 is CASNGGGTEAFF. Here the CDR3 DNA reads TGTGCCAGCAATGGAGGAGGTACTGAAGCTTTCTTT.

V and J are TRBV12-3 or TRBV12-4 and TRBJ1-5; TRBD1 is a possible D gene (6 bases). Trimming took 1 base from V and 7 from J, leaving 8 bases between them. CDR3 length equals 13 residues. Here the CDR3 reads CASSLGDTQPQHF. The DNA of the CDR3 is TGTGCCAGCAGTTTAGGGGACACCCAGCCCCAGCATTTT.

The V call is TRBV7-8, the J call TRBJ2-7; 7 nucleotides match TRBD1. Germline V CDR1 and CDR2: SGHVS, FQNEAQ. The CDR3 has 13 amino acids. V shed 5 bases, J shed 4 bases, and the junction held 5 bases outside the gene matches. The CDR3 protein is CASSAGQEYEQYV. The CDR3 nucleotides read TGTGCCAGCAGCGCTGGACAGGAGTACGAGCAGTACGTC.

The chain links TRBV3-1 (or the pseudogene TRBV3-2) to TRBJ1-1, with unresolved D. V shed 2 bases and J shed 1 base, with 8 bases lying between them. The CDR3 is made up of 14 amino acids. The germline CDR1 and CDR2 sequences are LGHDT and YNNKEL (reference sequence). The CDR3 nucleotides read TGTGCCAGCAGCCAAATGATAAAGAACACTGAAGCTTTCTTT. This translates into CASSQMIKNTEAFF.

This rearrangement joins TRBV9 to TRBJ1-4, with D possibly being TRBD1 (6 bases). V lost 2 bases, J lost 7 bases, and 15 bases lay in between. The CDR3 is made up of 15 amino acids. Germline loops: CDR1 SGDLS, CDR2 YYNGEE. CDR3 region: CASSVSGTLIEKLFF. The CDR3 coding sequence is TGTGCCAGCAGCGTTTCCGGGACATTAATTGAAAAACTGTTTTTT. Full variable domain (remainder filled in from reference TRBV9 and TRBJ1-4): DSGVTQTPKHLITATGQRVTLRCSPRSGDLSVYWYQQSLDQGLQFLIQYYNGEERAKGNILERFSAQQFPDLHSELNLSSLELGDSALYFCASSVSGTLIEKLFFGSGTQLSVL.

A note on this clone: An end of the junction does not agree with germline; a read error may underlie this. This chain joins TRBV9 and TRBJ1-2, with a weak D call TRBD1 (5 bases). The CDR3 consists of 17 residues. The germline CDR1 and CDR2 sequences are SGDLS and YYNGEE. The CDR3 sequence: CASSVVPGLLAQGGLLF. Written as DNA, the CDR3 is TGTGCCAGCAGCGTAGTTCCAGGACTTTTAGCCCAGGGAGGCCTCCTCTTC.

V usage is TRBV2 and J usage is TRBJ1-5; no definite D call. The CDR3 runs to 14 residues. Germline V gene data show CDR1 as SNHLY and CDR2 as FYNNEI. V lost 2 bases and J 2 bases, leaving 7 bases between the germline ends. Here the CDR3 reads CASSEIGGNQPQHF. The DNA for the CDR3 is TGTGCCAGCAGTGAAATTGGTGGCAATCAGCCCCAGCATTTT.

J is TRBJ2-3 and V is TRBV4-1, with 10 positions matching TRBD2. Germline-derived CDR1 and CDR2 are MGHRA and YSYEKL. V was pared by 2 bases and J by 3 bases, with 5 bases of the junction left unmatched. CDR3 size: 16 residues. The CDR3 nucleotides read TGCGCCAGCAGCCAACTGGGGACTAGCGAGACAGATACGCAGTATTTT. Its protein is CASSQLGTSETDTQYF.

The genes are TRBV5-1 and TRBJ2-1; 12 bases agree with TRBD2. V gave up 4 bases and J gave up 5 bases; unmatched junction bases: 7. Germline values: CDR1 SGHRS, CDR2 YFSETQ. The CDR3 length is 16 residues. In nucleotides, the CDR3 is TGCGCCAGCAGCCCCCTAGCGGGGGGGCACGACAATGAGCAGTTCTTC. This gives the protein CASSPLAGGHDNEQFF.

The chain uses TRBV6-5 and TRBJ1-1; D may be TRBD1 (5 bases). The CDR3 runs to 14 residues. V dropped 6 bases and J dropped 6 bases, with 17 bases sitting between them. Germline CDR1 and CDR2: MNHEY and SVGAGI. The CDR3 coding sequence is TGTGCCAGCAGGAGCACGTTCAGGGACGCTGAAGCTTTCTTT. It yields the protein CASRSTFRDAEAFF.

The V call is TRBV5-1, the J call TRBJ2-2; 8 bases line up with TRBD2. Germline lookup yields CDR1 SGHRS and CDR2 YFSETQ. The ends lost 4 bases at V and 8 bases at J; junction bases unmatched: 16. The CDR3 runs 17 residues. The CDR3 is CASSPGRREEWRGELFF. CDR3 nucleotide sequence: TGCGCCAGCAGCCCCGGTAGGCGGGAGGAATGGAGAGGGGAGCTGTTTTTT.

The chain carries TRBV6-1 and TRBJ2-3; tentative D call: TRBD1 (7 bases). The CDR3 is 16 amino acids. The V gene's germline CDR1 is MNHNS and CDR2 SASEGT. Deletions cut 2 bases from V and 6 bases from J, with 18 bases between. For the CDR3, the DNA is TGTGCCAGCAGTGAAAGGCCGGGACTCAGGGGGGATACGCAGTATTTT. Protein product: CASSERPGLRGDTQYF.

The chain uses TRBV6-5 and TRBJ1-6; D call uncertain. V lost 9 bases to trimming and J lost 3 bases, with 12 bases between them. The CDR3 loop spans 14 amino acids. CDR1 is MNHEY and CDR2 is SVGAGI in the germline V gene. The CDR3 loop is CASSRDFYNSPLHF. In nucleotides, the CDR3 is TGTGCCAGTTCTAGGGATTTCTATAATTCACCCCTCCACTTT.

The chain is built from TRBV6-5 and TRBJ1-6; TRBD1 aligns across 9 bases. The V segment lost 4 bases and the J segment 12 bases; nucleotides outside the gene matches: 7. Germline V gives CDR1 MNHEY, CDR2 SVGAGI. CDR3 length equals 14 residues. The CDR3 DNA reads TGTGCCAGCAGTTTTGGGACAGGGAAAGGACCCCTCCACTTT. Its translation is CASSFGTGKGPLHF.

The chain recombines TRBV5-5 with TRBJ2-3; the D gene is possibly TRBD2 (6 bases). Germline CDR1 is SGHKS and CDR2 is YYEKEE (reference sequence). The CDR3 loop spans 17 amino acids. The germline V and J ends were trimmed by 0 bases and 0 bases, with 14 bases remaining between them. CDR3 bases: TGTGCCAGCAGCTTGGGGGATTTTAGCGGAAGCACAGATACGCAGTATTTT. It codes for CASSLGDFSGSTDTQYF. Looking up the rest from reference TRBV5-5 and TRBJ2-3 gives the full variable domain: DAGVTQSPTHLIKTRGQQVTLRCSPISGHKSVSWYQQVLGQGPQFIFQYYEKEERGRGNFPDRFSARQFPNYSSELNVNALLLGDSALYLCASSLGDFSGSTDTQYFGPGTRLTVL.

Here the CDR3 reads CASSSAGNQPQHF. CDR3 nucleotide sequence: TGTGCCAGCAGCTCAGCAGGGAATCAGCCCCAGCATTTT. This rearrangement joins TRBV5-5 to TRBJ1-5, with D possibly being TRBD1 (5 bases). This CDR3 comprises 13 residues. In germline, CDR1 is SGHKS, CDR2 YYEKEE (reference sequence). The V end was cut by 3 bases, the J end by 4 bases, with 8 bases between. Complete variable domain (other parts from reference TRBV5-5 and TRBJ1-5): DAGVTQSPTHLIKTRGQQVTLRCSPISGHKSVSWYQQVLGQGPQFIFQYYEKEERGRGNFPDRFSARQFPNYSSELNVNALLLGDSALYLCASSSAGNQPQHFGDGTRLSIL.

The V gene is TRBV19, the J gene TRBJ1-2, with D unresolved. The germline gives CDR1 LNHDA, CDR2 SQIVND (reference sequence). The CDR3 runs 17 residues. V lost 5 bases to trimming and J lost 0 bases, with 19 bases between them. CDR3 nucleotides: TGTGCCAGTAGTTATCGGTCGGACCCTAGCGCTAACTATGGCTACACCTTC. Its translation is CASSYRSDPSANYGYTF. Combining the CDR3 with reference TRBV19 and TRBJ1-2 gives the whole variable domain DGGITQSPKYLFRKEGQNVTLSCEQNLNHDAMYWYRQDPGQGLRLIYYSQIVNDFQKGDIAEGYSVSREKKESFPLTVTSAQKNPTAFYLCASSYRSDPSANYGYTFGSGTRLTVV.

This clone was detected a few times. This CDR3 is CAWKGAGDTDTQYF. CDR3 DNA sequence: TGTGCCTGGAAGGGAGCGGGGGACACAGATACGCAGTATTTT. This chain links TRBV30 with TRBJ2-3; 8 nucleotides agree with TRBD2. J gave up 2 bases and V 4 bases, and 5 bases lay outside the gene matches. The germline gives CDR1 GTSNPN, CDR2 SVGIG (reference sequence). The CDR3 spans 14 residues.

The chain is built from TRBV7-3 and TRBJ2-1; TRBD1 is a possible D gene (6 bases). The V gene lost 5 bases and the J gene lost 7 bases, with 27 bases spanning the gap. Germline V gene lookup returns CDR1 SGHTA and CDR2 FQGTGA. The CDR3 extends over 18 amino acids. DNA of the CDR3: TGTGCCAGCAGCCCCCTGGGGGCTAGCCAATATAACGGAAATGAGCAGTTCTTC. It codes for CASSPLGASQYNGNEQFF.

V and J are TRBV18 and TRBJ2-5; D is unresolved. Between the trimmed V and J ends, which lost 3 bases and 5 bases, there was a span of 19 bases. The CDR3 runs 16 residues. Germline-derived CDR1 and CDR2 are KGHSH and LQKENI. Here the CDR3 DNA reads TGTGCCAGCTCACCCTCCGAGTGGCCCCTCTCGGAGACCCAGTACTTC. This translates into CASSPSEWPLSETQYF.

This clone was seen a single time. Here the CDR3 reads CASSIGPSRGSEAFF. CDR3 bases: TGTGCCAGTAGTATCGGTCCGTCTCGGGGCTCTGAAGCTTTCTTT. The genes are TRBV19 and TRBJ1-1; TRBD1 might be the D (5 bases). The CDR3 covers 15 residues. The germline CDR1 and CDR2 sequences are LNHDA and SQIVND (reference sequence). Trimming cost V 3 bases and J 6 bases, with 17 bases left between them.

Points on this clone: Additional DNA sequences in this sample encode the identical CDR3. Written as DNA, the CDR3 is TGTGCCAGCACCCGGACAGAAGCTAACTATGGCTACACCTTC. This sequence encodes CASTRTEANYGYTF. The V and J genes are TRBV6-5 and TRBJ1-2, with a possible D match to TRBD1 (6 bases). Trimming took 7 bases from V and 0 from J, leaving 12 bases between them. CDR1 is MNHEY and CDR2 is SVGAGI in the germline V gene. The CDR3 is made up of 14 amino acids.

V gene TRBV5-6 combines with J gene TRBJ2-7; 7 bases match TRBD1. Germline CDR1 is SGHDT and CDR2 is YYEEEE. The V segment lost 1 base and the J segment 0 bases; nucleotides outside the gene matches: 1. This CDR3 has 14 residues. The CDR3 reads CASSLSGGSYEQYV. CDR3 nucleotide sequence: TGTGCCAGCAGCTTGTCAGGGGGCTCCTACGAGCAGTACGTC.